Listed below are T cell receptor beta chains from one sample, sequenced in a study of identical twins. MiXCR, run by TCRdb on the 5' RACE reads, gives a single entry per CDR3 protein. The data show around 680,000 distinct CDR3 sequences, 8% to 9% seen once. The same sample was also used in a study of yellow fever vaccine responses in identical twins.

The sample taken for sequencing was PBMCs. These receptors originate from a young woman in good health. Each CDR3 is given with its conserved first and last residue. A D gene is named only where the DNA matches it firmly. Clone size is not always given. Where it is, it says once, few, many or a class for expanded clones.

j_call v_call d_call clone_size cdr3_length cdr3_aa cdr3_nt
TRBJ2-1 TRBV29-1 - few 10 CSVEEPAQFF TGCAGCGTTGAAGAACCTGCGCAGTTCTTC
TRBJ2-1 TRBV3-1 - - 13 CASSQNTYNEQFF TGTGCCAGCAGCCAGAATACCTACAATGAGCAGTTCTTC
TRBJ2-3 TRBV10-3 TRBD2 - 17 CAISHLRLAGVTDTQYF TGTGCCATCAGCCATTTGCGACTAGCGGGAGTCACAGATACGCAGTATTTT
TRBJ1-6 TRBV28 TRBD1 once 15 CASHLSGQGNSPLHF TGTGCCAGCCATCTCTCGGGACAGGGAAATTCACCCCTCCACTTT
TRBJ1-2 TRBV6-2/TRBV6-3 - many 12 CASSNSLYGYTF TGTGCCAGCAGCAACTCGTTATATGGCTACACCTTC
TRBJ2-1 TRBV20-1 TRBD2 many 14 CSAQLAGGYNEQFF TGCAGTGCACAACTAGCGGGGGGATACAATGAGCAGTTCTTC
TRBJ1-1 TRBV12-5 - few 13 CASGLRQDFEAFF TGTGCTAGTGGTTTGCGTCAGGACTTTGAAGCTTTCTTT
TRBJ2-7 TRBV5-1 - many 13 CASSLEGGPQQYF TGCGCCAGCAGCTTGGAGGGGGGTCCTCAGCAGTACTTC
TRBJ2-7 TRBV7-8 - - 15 CASSPSQDSYYEQYF TGTGCCAGCAGCCCCTCACAGGACAGCTACTACGAGCAGTACTTC
TRBJ2-5 TRBV20-1 TRBD2 many 15 CSANLAGGPRETQYF TGCAGTGCTAATTTAGCGGGGGGGCCGAGGGAGACCCAGTACTTC
TRBJ2-4 TRBV7-8 - many 18 CASSPPGADSIAKNIQYF TGTGCCAGCAGCCCCCCTGGGGCAGATTCAATAGCCAAAAACATTCAGTACTTC
TRBJ2-5 TRBV5-1 - few 14 CASSRTPGRETQYF TGCGCCAGCAGCAGGACTCCTGGGAGGGAGACCCAGTACTTC
TRBJ1-2 TRBV12-3/TRBV12-4 TRBD1 few 15 CASSLGGQTFYGYTF TGTGCCAGCAGTTTGGGGGGACAGACATTCTATGGCTACACCTTC
TRBJ2-5 TRBV28 TRBD2 - 18 CASSFWSPSGSRLETQYF TGTGCCAGCAGTTTTTGGTCCCCTAGCGGGAGCCGGTTGGAGACCCAGTACTTC
TRBJ1-5 TRBV6-2/TRBV6-3 TRBD1 few 17 CASSYETWTGKGQPQHF TGTGCCAGCAGTTATGAGACGTGGACAGGGAAGGGCCAGCCCCAGCATTTT
TRBJ1-5 TRBV27 TRBD1 - 15 CASKQGARGNQPQHF TGTGCCAGCAAGCAGGGGGCGCGTGGCAATCAGCCCCAGCATTTT
TRBJ2-7 TRBV27 TRBD1 - 15 CASSSQGDRGYEQYF TGTGCCAGCAGTTCCCAGGGGGACAGGGGTTACGAGCAGTACTTC
TRBJ2-3 TRBV7-2 - few 14 CASRRGGALDTQYF TGTGCCAGCAGAAGGGGGGGGGCCTTGGATACGCAGTATTTT
TRBJ2-1 TRBV24-1 - once 17 CATSAKQGVDSYNEQFF TGTGCCACCAGTGCCAAACAGGGAGTCGATTCCTACAATGAGCAGTTCTTC
TRBJ1-2 TRBV12-3/TRBV12-4 - many 14 CASSRDGGLNGYTF TGTGCCAGCAGCCGGGACGGCGGACTAAATGGCTACACCTTC
TRBJ2-7 TRBV19 - - 14 CASSISRLTYEQYF TGTGCCAGTAGTATCTCCAGGCTCACCTACGAGCAGTACTTC
TRBJ1-1 TRBV20-1 TRBD1 few 13 CSADTGGRSEAFF TGCAGTGCCGACACAGGGGGCCGGTCTGAAGCTTTCTTT
TRBJ2-1 TRBV15 TRBD2 many 16 CATSREVLAGANEQFF TGTGCCACCAGCAGAGAAGTGCTAGCGGGAGCCAATGAGCAGTTCTTC
TRBJ2-1 TRBV19 TRBD2 few 16 CASSGRLAGPRNEQFF TGTGCCAGTAGTGGGCGACTAGCGGGTCCGCGCAATGAGCAGTTCTTC
TRBJ2-7 TRBV7-2 - few 12 CASSPGSGEQYF TGTGCCAGCAGCCCAGGCTCCGGCGAGCAGTACTTC
TRBJ2-7 TRBV2 - few 15 CASSEVLGDSYEQYF TGTGCCAGCAGTGAAGTTCTCGGCGACTCCTACGAGCAGTACTTC
TRBJ2-7 TRBV5-1 - many 15 CASKESLGSSYEQYF TGCGCCAGCAAGGAGTCCCTGGGGAGCTCCTACGAGCAGTACTTC
TRBJ2-7 TRBV7-9 TRBD2 many 14 CASSIWEGAYEQYF TGTGCCAGCAGCATCTGGGAGGGCGCCTACGAGCAGTACTTC
TRBJ2-2 TRBV10-3 TRBD1 many 15 CAITRQGAGTGELFF TGTGCCATCACCAGACAGGGGGCAGGAACCGGGGAGCTGTTTTTT
TRBJ2-1 TRBV20-1 - - 14 CSARIAEDFGEQFF TGCAGTGCCAGAATAGCGGAGGACTTCGGTGAGCAGTTCTTC
TRBJ2-1 TRBV5-1 TRBD2 many 17 CASSPTSGGSSYNEQFF TGCGCCAGCAGCCCGACTAGCGGGGGAAGCTCCTACAATGAGCAGTTCTTC
TRBJ2-1 TRBV12-3/TRBV12-4 - - 14 CASSPDTNYNEQFF TGTGCCAGCAGTCCCGACACAAACTACAATGAGCAGTTCTTC
TRBJ2-1 TRBV19 TRBD2 - 16 CASSTSSGIPYNEQFF TGTGCCAGTAGTACCTCTAGCGGCATTCCCTACAATGAGCAGTTCTTC
TRBJ2-1 TRBV5-1 - many 15 CASSPQFVTYNEQFF TGCGCCAGCAGCCCTCAGTTTGTAACCTACAATGAGCAGTTCTTC
TRBJ1-4 TRBV2 TRBD1 - 14 CASRDRRMNEKLFF TGTGCCAGCCGGGACAGGAGAATGAATGAAAAACTGTTTTTT
TRBJ1-1 TRBV6-4 - - 14 CASSVRGGGAEAFF TGTGCCAGCAGTGTTAGGGGGGGGGGCGCTGAAGCTTTCTTT
TRBJ2-1 TRBV6-1 - few 14 CASSGGASYNEQFF TGTGCCAGCAGTGGGGGGGCCTCATACAATGAGCAGTTCTTC
TRBJ1-4 TRBV12-3/TRBV12-4 TRBD1 few 15 CASSDTGTGKEKLFF TGTGCCAGCAGTGATACCGGGACAGGGAAGGAAAAACTGTTTTTT
TRBJ2-1 TRBV7-2 - few 15 CASSNYNSQRDEQFF TGTGCCAGCAGCAACTATAATTCACAGAGGGATGAGCAGTTCTTC
TRBJ2-7 TRBV29-1 - - 13 CSVRTASSYEQYF TGCAGCGTTCGGACAGCTAGTTCCTACGAGCAGTACTTC
TRBJ2-3 TRBV14 TRBD1 few 16 CASSQHRDRSTDTQYF TGTGCCAGCAGCCAACACCGGGACAGGAGCACAGATACGCAGTATTTT
TRBJ2-7 TRBV7-9 - many 14 CASSLGGQTYEQYF TGTGCCAGCAGCTTGGGCGGCCAGACCTACGAGCAGTACTTC
TRBJ2-3 TRBV20-1 - many 14 CSAPAGLSTDTQYF TGCAGTGCTCCAGCGGGCCTAAGCACAGATACGCAGTATTTT
TRBJ2-3 TRBV20-1 TRBD1 few 14 CSASWTGRTDTQYF TGCAGTGCTAGCTGGACAGGGCGCACAGATACGCAGTATTTT
TRBJ2-2 TRBV29-1 TRBD1 - 16 CSVGETGGRGSGELFF TGCAGCGTTGGGGAGACAGGGGGCAGGGGCAGCGGGGAGCTGTTTTTT
TRBJ2-3 TRBV7-3 TRBD2 few 15 CASSATGGTTDTQYF TGTGCCAGCAGCGCAACCGGGGGGACCACAGATACGCAGTATTTT
TRBJ2-5 TRBV7-2 TRBD1 - 16 CASRLRTGAGEETQYF TGTGCCAGCAGACTCCGGACAGGGGCAGGCGAAGAGACCCAGTACTTC
TRBJ2-1 TRBV29-1 - - 11 CSAHVLDEQFF TGCAGCGCCCACGTTCTCGATGAGCAGTTCTTC
TRBJ2-6 TRBV29-1 - - 12 CSVRSGANVLTF TGCAGCGTACGATCTGGGGCCAACGTCCTGACTTTC
TRBJ2-3 TRBV4-2 TRBD2 many 16 CASSRAGARDTDTQYF TGTGCCAGCAGCCGAGCGGGGGCGAGGGACACAGATACGCAGTATTTT
TRBJ2-3 TRBV12-3/TRBV12-4 TRBD2 few 16 CASSLGNGLAADTQYF TGTGCCAGCAGTTTAGGGAACGGACTAGCGGCAGATACGCAGTATTTT
TRBJ1-1 TRBV5-1 - - 14 CASSLTRGLTEAFF TGCGCCAGCAGCTTGACTCGGGGGCTCACTGAAGCTTTCTTT
TRBJ1-1 TRBV5-6 - many 12 CASSFWGTEAFF TGTGCCAGCAGTTTTTGGGGCACTGAAGCTTTCTTT
TRBJ2-1 TRBV4-3 TRBD2 - 18 CASSQDYGGSAYYNEQFF TGCGCCAGCAGCCAAGATTACGGCGGGAGTGCTTACTACAATGAGCAGTTCTTC
TRBJ1-5 TRBV7-2 - many 15 CASSFKGNSNQPQHF TGTGCCAGCAGTTTCAAGGGGAATAGCAATCAGCCCCAGCATTTT
TRBJ2-3 TRBV5-5 TRBD2 many 14 CASSPGGATDTQYF TGTGCCAGCAGCCCCGGGGGGGCCACCGATACGCAGTATTTT
TRBJ1-5 TRBV18 - few 14 CASSPQTGDQPQHF TGTGCCAGCTCACCACAGACAGGAGATCAGCCCCAGCATTTT
TRBJ2-3 TRBV12-3/TRBV12-4 - many 14 CASTPTGMADTQYF TGTGCCAGCACCCCCACCGGTATGGCAGATACGCAGTATTTT
TRBJ2-7 TRBV12-3/TRBV12-4 - many 14 CASSFGGQYYEQYF TGTGCCAGCAGTTTTGGAGGACAGTACTACGAGCAGTACTTC